Following are 18 T cell receptor beta chains from one sample sequenced in a study of blood T cells in healthy people across ages. It was with a sample-barcoded 5' primer and a J-beta primer mix that a second PCR of roughly 7 to 12 cycles was run. TCRdb itself ran the 5' RACE reads through MiXCR, one entry per CDR3 protein. The sample records approximately 1.5 million distinct CDR3 sequences, around 40% being singletons. Sequencing used blood. These receptors were obtained from a woman aged 18 to 35 in good health.

Of note for this clonotype: Compared with germline, one end of the junction differs, possibly owing to a read error. The chain recombines TRBV4-3 with TRBJ1-2; D is unresolved. The germline V gene has CDR1 LGHNA and CDR2 YSLEER. The CDR3 contains 14 residues. CDR3 region: CASSQYRVAYGHTF. CDR3 DNA: TGCGCCAGCAGCCAATATAGGGTTGCCTATGGCCACACCTTC.

The chain couples TRBV7-2 to TRBJ2-1; 10 bases match TRBD2. With V trimmed by 0 bases and J by 1 base, 18 bases remained unmatched. Germline V gene sequence: CDR1 SGHTA, CDR2 FQGNSA. The CDR3 covers 22 residues. CDR3 nucleotide sequence: TGTGCCAGCAGCTTAGCCACAGCATGGGTGCTAGCGGGAGAGGGGTCCTACAATGAGCAGTTCTTC. Amino acids: CASSLATAWVLAGEGSYNEQFF.

The J gene is TRBJ1-5, the V gene TRBV7-2, with D hard to call. CDR1 SGHTA and CDR2 FQGNSA come from the germline V gene. With 1 base removed from V and 2 bases from J, the gap between germline ends came to 9 bases. The CDR3 has 15 residues. The CDR3: CASSLGARGNQPQHF. The CDR3 coding sequence is TGTGCCAGCAGCTTAGGGGCTAGGGGCAATCAGCCCCAGCATTTT.

This clonotype was counted a few times. The chain employs TRBV4-1 and TRBJ2-7, with D tentatively TRBD1 or TRBD2 (5 bases each). V gave up 3 bases and J gave up 0 bases, with 15 bases separating them. The CDR3 extends over 16 amino acids. The germline gives CDR1 MGHRA, CDR2 YSYEKL. The CDR3 region is CASSQRSGRSSYEQYF. CDR3 sequence (DNA): TGCGCCAGCAGCCAGAGATCGGGACGGAGCTCCTACGAGCAGTACTTC.

This clonotype was recorded only once. J is TRBJ2-2 and V is TRBV7-3; 9 nucleotides match TRBD1. This CDR3 is built from 17 residues. The germline gives CDR1 SGHTA, CDR2 FQGTGA. V lost 0 bases to trimming and J lost 2 bases; unmatched junction nucleotides: 4. The CDR3 DNA reads as TGTGCCAGCAGCTTAACCACAGGGGGCTTTAACACCGGGGAGCTGTTTTTT. Translation gives CASSLTTGGFNTGELFF.

This chain joins TRBV10-3 and TRBJ1-5; no firm D call. The germline V gene has CDR1 ENHRY and CDR2 SYGVKD. The ends were cut back, 3 bases at V and 2 bases at J, with 8 bases in the middle. The CDR3 is 14 amino acids. The CDR3 DNA is TGTGCCATCAGTGACCTGATAGGCAATCAGCCCCAGCATTTT. Amino acid sequence: CAISDLIGNQPQHF.

This clonotype showed up just a few times. The rearrangement links TRBV20-1 to TRBJ2-1, with 9 nucleotides matching TRBD2. The CDR3 consists of 15 residues. Germline V gives CDR1 DFQATT, CDR2 SNEGSKA (reference sequence). V shed 6 bases and J 2 bases; nucleotides not matched to a gene: 8. The CDR3 nucleotides are TGCAGTGCGCAAACTAGCGGGCTGACCTACAATGAGCAGTTCTTC. Amino acids: CSAQTSGLTYNEQFF.

The chain uses TRBV29-1 and TRBJ1-2; TRBD1 agrees at 9 bases. Unmatched junction bases numbered 4, after V lost 2 bases and J lost 3 bases. The CDR3 runs 14 residues. The germline gives CDR1 SQVTM, CDR2 ANQGSEA. In nucleotides, the CDR3 is TGCAGCGTTGAAAGGGACAGGGCGTACTATGGCTACACCTTC. Translation gives CSVERDRAYYGYTF.

This clonotype appeared a few times. The CDR3 region is CSASGRGLYEQFF. The CDR3 DNA sequence: TGCAGTGCTAGTGGCAGGGGGCTATATGAGCAGTTCTTC. The rearrangement links TRBV20-1 to TRBJ2-1; 8 bases fit TRBD1. The CDR3 contains 13 residues. From germline, CDR1 is DFQATT and CDR2 SNEGSKA (reference sequence). V shed 3 bases, J shed 8 bases, and the junction held 6 bases outside the gene matches.

This clonotype was found a few times. This rearrangement joins TRBV19 to TRBJ2-4; D uncertain. The CDR3 loop spans 15 amino acids. V gave up 5 bases and J gave up 0 bases, with 11 bases separating them. Germline assignment: CDR1 LNHDA and CDR2 SQIVND (reference sequence). The CDR3 sequence: CASSSAYLAKNIQYF. The DNA for the CDR3 is TGTGCCAGTAGTTCGGCCTACCTAGCCAAAAACATTCAGTACTTC.

This clonotype was recorded a few times. The chain joins TRBV4-3 to TRBJ2-2; 7 bases match TRBD1. Germline V lookup: CDR1 LGHNA, CDR2 YSLEER. V was clipped by 0 bases and J by 9 bases; unmatched bases: 7. The CDR3 has 15 residues. The CDR3 loop reads CASSQDRQGVWELFF. CDR3 bases: TGCGCCAGCAGCCAAGATCGTCAGGGGGTCTGGGAGCTGTTTTTT.

This chain connects TRBV6-1 to TRBJ1-1, with 7 nucleotides matching TRBD1. Germline lookup yields CDR1 MNHNS and CDR2 SASEGT. V shed 7 bases, J shed 8 bases, and the junction held 19 bases outside the gene matches. The CDR3 sequence is 16 residues long. The CDR3 protein is CASNSEEGSGGREAFF. The CDR3 bases are TGTGCCAGCAACTCTGAGGAGGGGTCAGGGGGAAGAGAAGCTTTCTTT.

A note on this clonotype: This may be a read error: a much more frequent sequence differs by one nucleotide. The chain joins TRBV27 to TRBJ1-5; no clear D. This CDR3 comprises 12 residues. The V gene's germline CDR1 is MNHEY and CDR2 SMNVEV (reference sequence). CDR3 coding DNA: TGTGCCAGCAGTTTTAGAAATCAGTCCCAGCATTTT. It codes for CASSFRNQSQHF.

This clonotype was counted a few times. The V and J genes are TRBV7-2 and TRBJ2-1; a possible D gene is TRBD2 (5 bases). The germline V and J ends were trimmed by 6 bases and 10 bases, with 13 bases remaining between them. Germline V CDR1 and CDR2: SGHTA, FQGNSA. The CDR3 totals 12 residues. This CDR3 is CASSWSGREQFF. The CDR3 nucleotides are TGTGCCAGCAGTTGGAGCGGTCGCGAGCAGTTCTTC.

The gene calls are TRBV25-1 and TRBJ1-6; no firm D call. The CDR3 runs to 14 residues. V shed 5 bases and J shed 4 bases, with 9 bases lying between them. Germline assignment: CDR1 MGHDK and CDR2 SYGVNS. The CDR3 loop is CASSHQPYNSPLHF. The CDR3 DNA reads as TGTGCCAGCAGTCACCAGCCGTATAATTCACCCCTCCACTTT.

The J gene is TRBJ1-5, the V gene TRBV20-1; D is possibly TRBD1 (5 bases). The CDR3 consists of 14 residues. Germline CDR1 and CDR2: DFQATT and SNEGSKA (reference sequence). Trimming pared 5 bases from V and 3 bases from J, leaving 14 bases between. The CDR3 coding sequence is TGCAGTGCTGATCAGGGTCGGCACAATCAGCCCCAGCATTTT. Translation gives CSADQGRHNQPQHF.

The sample holds many counts of this clonotype. V gene TRBV12-3 or TRBV12-4 combines with J gene TRBJ1-1; D is ambiguous. The germline V and J ends were trimmed by 3 bases and 5 bases, with 4 bases remaining between them. There are 11 residues in the CDR3. The CDR3 sequence: CASSFFTEAFF. The CDR3 region has the DNA TGTGCCAGCAGTTTTTTTACTGAAGCTTTCTTT.

The chain is built from TRBV20-1 and TRBJ2-3; D is perhaps TRBD1 or TRBD2 (5 bases each). This CDR3 is built from 15 residues. CDR1 DFQATT and CDR2 SNEGSKA come from the germline V gene (reference sequence). With 4 bases removed from V and 6 bases from J, the gap between germline ends came to 20 bases. Written as DNA, the CDR3 is TGCAGTGCTAACAGGACTGCGCAAGGGGTCGATACGCAGTATTTT. Protein product: CSANRTAQGVDTQYF.